Presented here are 24 T cell receptor beta chains from one specimen sequenced in a study of PD-1 blockade in mismatch repair-deficient tumors. The time point is: 10-day in vitro stimulation with candidate neoantigen peptide 4. TCRdb's copy holds only in-frame clones and misses some; the assay was immunoSEQ multiplex PCR. The table has approximately 13,000 clones, 84% seen once. For these TCRs, the target antigens are not known. This sample comprised cells cultured in vitro, obtained from a patient treated with pembrolizumab. The receptors here all came from an adult with mismatch repair-deficient cancer.

The genes are TRBV2 and TRBJ1-5; D ambiguous. V was cut by 6 bases and J by 2 bases, with 14 bases left in between. Per the germline V gene, CDR1 is SNHLY and CDR2 is FYNNEI. The CDR3 covers 15 residues. CDR3 DNA sequence: TGTGCCAGCAGGCAGTATTTCCAGGGCAATCAGCCCCAGCATTTT. This sequence encodes CASRQYFQGNQPQHF.

The sample holds one count of this clone. The genes are TRBV19 and TRBJ2-2; 13 nucleotides line up with TRBD2. After removal of 10 bases from V and 7 bases from J, the junction contained 9 bases not matched to a gene. The CDR3 has 15 amino acids. The germline gives CDR1 LNHDA, CDR2 SQIVND (reference sequence). CDR3 bases: TGTGCCACCCGGACTAGCGGGAGTTATGGCGGGGAGCTGTTTTTT. Its protein product is CATRTSGSYGGELFF.

This sequence joins TRBV6-5 and TRBJ2-7; no firm D call. The CDR3 length is 16 residues. Trimming removed 0 bases from V and 2 bases from J, with 14 bases in between. The germline gives CDR1 MNHEY, CDR2 SVGAGI. The DNA for the CDR3 is TGTGCCAGCAGTTACTCGAGAAGAAACGGAGCCTACGAGCAGTACTTC. Translating gives CASSYSRRNGAYEQYF.

V usage is TRBV27 and J usage is TRBJ2-1, with 8 bases aligning to TRBD1. This CDR3 comprises 16 residues. CDR1 is MNHEY and CDR2 is SMNVEV in the germline V gene (reference sequence). J was trimmed by 0 bases and V by 5 bases; bases with no gene match: 6. CDR3 loop: CASSPRTGYSYNEQFF. In DNA form, the CDR3 reads TGTGCCAGCAGTCCCCGGACAGGGTACTCCTACAATGAGCAGTTCTTC.

This clone was counted between two and nine times. The sample carries other DNA sequences with the same CDR3. The rearrangement links TRBV28 to TRBJ1-5, with D hard to call. Trimming left V 3 bases short and J 0 bases short, with 3 bases between. Germline CDR1 reads MDHEN; CDR2 reads SYDVKM. This CDR3 has 13 residues. CDR3 in DNA: TGTGCCAGCAGTTTGGTTAGCAATCAGCCCCAGCATTTT. This translates into CASSLVSNQPQHF. The whole variable domain, remainder taken from reference TRBV28 and TRBJ1-5, is DVKVTQSSRYLVKRTGEKVFLECVQDMDHENMFWYRQDPGLGLRLIYFSYDVKMKEKGDIPEGYSVSREKKERFSLILESASTNQTSMYLCASSLVSNQPQHFGDGTRLSIL.

V gene TRBV29-1 combines with J gene TRBJ2-7, with TRBD1 matching 7 bases. Germline V gene data show CDR1 as SQVTM and CDR2 as ANQGSEA. The CDR3 is made up of 14 amino acids. J lost 4 bases, V lost 6 bases, and 12 bases had no gene match. Here the CDR3 DNA reads TGCAGCGTAGGTCCCGGGACAGAGATATACGAGCAGTACTTC. The encoded protein is CSVGPGTEIYEQYF.

The gene calls are TRBV27 and TRBJ1-2; perhaps TRBD1 as D (6 bases). With 1 base removed from V and 4 bases from J, the gap between germline ends came to 13 bases. The CDR3 sequence is 15 residues long. Germline V CDR1 and CDR2: MNHEY, SMNVEV (reference sequence). The CDR3 region is CASSLFGGLGYGYTF. DNA for the CDR3: TGTGCCAGCAGTTTATTCGGGGGGCTAGGCTATGGCTACACCTTC.

This clone appeared once. V and J are TRBV30 and TRBJ2-7; 7 bases agree with TRBD1. Germline-derived CDR1 and CDR2 are GTSNPN and SVGIG (reference sequence). V dropped 3 bases and J dropped 3; count of bases not matched to a gene: 2. The CDR3 sequence is 12 residues long. The chain's CDR3 is CAWRTGVYEQYF. The DNA of the CDR3 is TGTGCCTGGAGAACAGGGGTCTACGAGCAGTACTTC.

V usage is TRBV4-2 and J usage is TRBJ2-7, with D perhaps TRBD1 (5 bases). V was clipped by 7 bases and J by 5 bases, with 18 bases between them. The CDR3 is 14 amino acids. Germline CDR1 LGHNA, CDR2 YNFKEQ. CDR3 in amino acids: CASNLWGSPNEQYF. CDR3 nucleotide sequence: TGTGCCAGCAACCTATGGGGCTCCCCGAACGAGCAGTACTTC.

This sequence joins TRBV7-3 and TRBJ2-6; 8 bases map to TRBD1. This CDR3 is 18 amino acids long. The V gene end was trimmed by 5 bases and the J gene end by 0 bases; junction bases not matched to a gene: 9. Germline V gene data show CDR1 as SGHTA and CDR2 as FQGTGA. The CDR3 nucleotides are TGTGCCAGCAGCCTCAAGACAGGGGACTTCTCTGGGGCCAACGTCCTGACTTTC. Translating it yields CASSLKTGDFSGANVLTF.

The chain carries TRBV27 and TRBJ1-1; the D is unclear. This CDR3 has 13 amino acids. Germline CDR1 MNHEY, CDR2 SMNVEV (reference sequence). V lost 4 bases and J 4 bases, leaving 10 bases between the germline ends. CDR3: CASSYGVSTEAFF. For the CDR3, the DNA is TGTGCCAGCAGTTATGGGGTTTCCACTGAAGCTTTCTTT.

The chain joins TRBV7-3 to TRBJ2-1; TRBD2 aligns across 8 bases. V lost 3 bases and J lost 4; bases outside the gene matches: 5. The CDR3 is 15 residues long. CDR1 and CDR2 from the germline V gene are SGHTA and FQGTGA. CDR3 loop: CASSFGAGVYNEQFF. For the CDR3, the DNA is TGTGCCAGCAGCTTCGGAGCGGGAGTATACAATGAGCAGTTCTTC.

This clone was seen just once. The V gene is TRBV9, the J gene TRBJ2-3; the D is unclear. Looked up from germline, CDR1 is SGDLS and CDR2 is YYNGEE. The V gene lost 0 bases and the J gene lost 6 bases, with 2 bases spanning the gap. The CDR3 covers 11 residues. This chain's CDR3 is CASSVADTQYF. CDR3 nucleotide sequence: TGTGCCAGCAGCGTAGCCGATACGCAGTATTTT.

This clone was observed a handful of times. The chain recombines TRBV28 with TRBJ1-1; 11 nucleotides line up with TRBD1. The CDR3 has 15 amino acids. Germline V gene lookup returns CDR1 MDHEN and CDR2 SYDVKM. V dropped 5 bases and J dropped 5; count of bases not matched to a gene: 7. CDR3 amino acids: CASSGRTGGGTEAFF. The CDR3 DNA reads TGTGCCAGCAGTGGTCGGACAGGGGGCGGGACTGAAGCTTTCTTT.

V gene TRBV18 combines with J gene TRBJ2-3; D is undetermined. Germline CDR1 KGHSH, CDR2 LQKENI. The CDR3 covers 15 residues. The V gene lost 8 bases and the J gene lost 1 base, with 16 bases spanning the gap. CDR3 amino acids: CASNPQLGRTDTQYF. The CDR3, as DNA: TGTGCCAGCAACCCGCAGTTGGGTCGCACAGATACGCAGTATTTT.

V gene TRBV6-1 combines with J gene TRBJ2-7, with D uncertain. V lost 2 bases to trimming and J lost 8 bases, with 10 bases between them. This CDR3 region has 12 residues. Germline V gives CDR1 MNHNS, CDR2 SASEGT. The CDR3 spells CASSEPWIQQYF. The CDR3 DNA reads as TGTGCCAGCAGTGAACCCTGGATCCAGCAGTACTTC.

This chain joins TRBV4-2 and TRBJ2-1, with 9 bases matching TRBD2. Germline V lookup: CDR1 LGHNA, CDR2 YNFKEQ. The CDR3 is made up of 16 amino acids. Unmatched junction bases numbered 9, after V lost 0 bases and J lost 9 bases. The CDR3 sequence: CASSQDGGRAGPEQFF. The DNA for the CDR3 is TGTGCCAGCAGCCAAGACGGCGGGAGGGCCGGGCCTGAGCAGTTCTTC.

J is TRBJ1-1 and V is TRBV30; a possible D gene is TRBD1 (5 bases). The CDR3 is 13 residues long. Between the trimmed V and J ends, which lost 5 bases and 0 bases, there was a span of 10 bases. Germline assignment: CDR1 GTSNPN and CDR2 SVGIG (reference sequence). The CDR3 sequence is CAWGASLNTEAFF. The CDR3 coding sequence is TGTGCCTGGGGGGCTTCATTGAACACTGAAGCTTTCTTT.

The chain couples TRBV6-1 to TRBJ2-5; TRBD1 matches at 9 bases. This CDR3 spans 13 amino acids. J gave up 7 bases and V 4 bases, and 4 bases lay outside the gene matches. The V gene's germline CDR1 is MNHNS and CDR2 SASEGT. The CDR3 DNA reads as TGTGCCAGCAGTGCGGGACAGGGAGGGACCCAGTACTTC. This codes for CASSAGQGGTQYF.

This clone showed up just a few times. This chain uses TRBV27 with TRBJ2-5; D may be TRBD2 (5 bases). V was cut by 4 bases and J by 5 bases, with 11 bases left in between. This CDR3 is built from 13 residues. The germline CDR1 and CDR2 sequences are MNHEY and SMNVEV (reference sequence). Here the CDR3 reads CASSYRRFETQYF. As DNA, the CDR3 is TGTGCCAGCAGTTATAGGAGGTTCGAGACCCAGTACTTC.

The J gene is TRBJ2-2, the V gene TRBV5-5; D not certain. Germline V CDR1 and CDR2: SGHKS, YYEKEE (reference sequence). The CDR3 sequence is 15 residues long. Trimming pared 5 bases from V and 0 bases from J, leaving 11 bases between. In nucleotides, the CDR3 is TGTGCCAGCAGGCTGACAACTTCGAACACCGGGGAGCTGTTTTTT. This sequence encodes CASRLTTSNTGELFF.

Worth noting for this clone: The junction departs from the called germline gene at one end, perhaps through a read error. This chain connects TRBV10-3 to TRBJ2-2; 8 positions match TRBD1. Germline assignment: CDR1 ENHRY and CDR2 SYGVKD. The CDR3 is 13 residues long. The DNA of the CDR3 is TGTGCCGTCAGGGGGCCGGACACCGGGGAGCTGTTTTTT. The encoded protein is CAVRGPDTGELFF.

CDR3 sequence reads: CASRASGEQYF. CDR3 in DNA: TGTGCCAGCAGGGCCTCCGGCGAGCAGTACTTC. The chain combines TRBV6-5 with TRBJ2-7; D unresolved. V was cut by 6 bases and J by 6 bases, with 9 bases left in between. Germline lookup yields CDR1 MNHEY and CDR2 SVGAGI. The CDR3 is 11 residues long.

The rearrangement joins TRBV5-4 to TRBJ1-2; D is ambiguous. Germline V gene data show CDR1 as SGHNT and CDR2 as YYREEE (reference sequence). V was trimmed by 4 bases and J by 9 bases, leaving 13 bases between them. This CDR3 has 12 residues. CDR3 region: CASSLTLDRYTF. DNA for the CDR3: TGTGCCAGCAGCCTGACCCTGGATCGCTACACCTTC.